This T cell receptor beta chain was captured in a study of CD8+ T cells in alopecia areata. cDNA serving as the sequencing template came from extracted, reverse transcribed RNA. The data were produced by immunoSEQ multiplex PCR, yet TCRdb's version contains in-frame clones alone and is incomplete. The profile shows about 13,000 clones, about 65% of them singletons. As to this clone: Its cognate antigen is unknown.

General observations from the study: Affected scalp, especially in alopecia totalis/universalis, had a higher clonality than normal scalp did.

CDR1 DFQATT and CDR2 SNEGSKA come from the germline V gene (reference sequence). The CDR3 runs 11 residues. The V gene lost 3 bases and the J gene lost 9 bases, with 11 bases spanning the gap. Described treatment: oral pan-JAK inhibitor, 5-10 mg twice daily. The study team obtained lesional scalp punch biopsies and peripheral blood from alopecia areata patients. The sequencing used skin, collected at week 4, from a patient treated with tofacitinib. This receptor was obtained from a human donor with alopecia areata. The chain recombines TRBV20-1 with TRBJ1-1; the D is unclear. The CDR3 is CSASQPLQAFF. The CDR3 coding sequence is TGCAGTGCTAGCCAACCCCTCCAAGCTTTCTTT.